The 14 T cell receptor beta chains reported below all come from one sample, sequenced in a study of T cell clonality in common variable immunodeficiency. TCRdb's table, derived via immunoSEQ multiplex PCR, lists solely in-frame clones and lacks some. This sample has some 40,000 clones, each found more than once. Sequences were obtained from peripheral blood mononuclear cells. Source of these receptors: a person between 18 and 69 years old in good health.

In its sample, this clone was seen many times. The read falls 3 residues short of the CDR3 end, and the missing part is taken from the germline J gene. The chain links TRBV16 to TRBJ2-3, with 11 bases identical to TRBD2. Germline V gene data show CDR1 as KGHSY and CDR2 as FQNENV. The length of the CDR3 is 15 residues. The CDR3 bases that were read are TGTGCCAGCAGCCCTCCGGGACTAGCGGACCCCACG. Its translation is CASSPPGLADPT. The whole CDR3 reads CASSPPGLADPTQYF.

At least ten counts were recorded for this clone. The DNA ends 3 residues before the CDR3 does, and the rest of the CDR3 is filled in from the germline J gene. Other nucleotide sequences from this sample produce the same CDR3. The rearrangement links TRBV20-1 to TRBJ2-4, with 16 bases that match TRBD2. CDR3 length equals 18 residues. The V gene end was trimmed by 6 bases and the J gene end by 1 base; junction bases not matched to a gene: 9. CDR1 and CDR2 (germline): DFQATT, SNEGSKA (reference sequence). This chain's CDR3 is CSAPSGTSGRGAKNIQYF. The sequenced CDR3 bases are TGCAGTGCACCCTCCGGGACTAGCGGGAGGGGGGCCAAAAACATT.

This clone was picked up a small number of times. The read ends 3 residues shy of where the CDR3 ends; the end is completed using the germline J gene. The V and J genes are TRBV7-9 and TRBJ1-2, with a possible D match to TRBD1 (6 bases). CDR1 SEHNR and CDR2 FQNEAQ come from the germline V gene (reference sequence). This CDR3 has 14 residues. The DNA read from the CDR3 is TGTGCCAGCAGCTTAACCGGGACATCCTACGAC. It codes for CASSLTGTSYD. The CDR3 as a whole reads CASSLTGTSYDYTF. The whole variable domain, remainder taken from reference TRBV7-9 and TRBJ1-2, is DTGVSQNPRHKITKRGQNVTFRCDPISEHNRLYWYRQTLGQGPEFLTYFQNEAQLEKSRLLSDRFSAERPKGSFSTLEIQRTEQGDSAMYLCASSLTGTSYDYTFGSGTRLTVV.

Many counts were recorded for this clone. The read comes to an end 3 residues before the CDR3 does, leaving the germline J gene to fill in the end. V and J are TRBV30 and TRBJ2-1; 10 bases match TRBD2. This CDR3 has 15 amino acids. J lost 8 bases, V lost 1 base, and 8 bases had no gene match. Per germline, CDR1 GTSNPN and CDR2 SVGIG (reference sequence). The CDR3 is CAWSGVAGGYHEQFF. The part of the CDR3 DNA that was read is TGTGCCTGGAGTGGGGTAGCGGGAGGATACCATGAG.

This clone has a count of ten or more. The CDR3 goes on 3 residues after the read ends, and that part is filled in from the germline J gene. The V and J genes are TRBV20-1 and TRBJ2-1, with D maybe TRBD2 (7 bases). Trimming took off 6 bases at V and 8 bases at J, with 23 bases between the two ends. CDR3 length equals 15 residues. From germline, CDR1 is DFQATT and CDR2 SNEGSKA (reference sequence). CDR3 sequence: CSALSGGGSAYEQFF. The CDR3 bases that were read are TGCAGTGCCCTCTCTGGGGGCGGGAGTGCTTATGAG.

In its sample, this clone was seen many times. The CDR3 here is CASTSGGYTDTQYF. Partial CDR3 DNA: TGTGCCAGCACTAGCGGGGGATACACAGATACG. This chain joins TRBV7-2 and TRBJ2-3; 10 bases fit TRBD2. The CDR3 end is not reached by the read, which stops 3 residues before it; the germline J gene fills it in. CDR3 length: 14 amino acids. V lost 7 bases, J lost 2 bases, and 3 bases stayed unmatched. Germline V lookup: CDR1 SGHTA, CDR2 FQGNSA.

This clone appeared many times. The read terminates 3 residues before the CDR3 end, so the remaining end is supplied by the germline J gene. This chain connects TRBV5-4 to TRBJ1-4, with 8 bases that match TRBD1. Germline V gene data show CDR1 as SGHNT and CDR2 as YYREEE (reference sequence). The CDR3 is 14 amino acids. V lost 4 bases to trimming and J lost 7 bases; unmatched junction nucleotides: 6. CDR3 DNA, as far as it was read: TGTGCCAGCAGCGTTCAGGGGGCTGCTGAAAAA. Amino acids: CASSVQGAAEK. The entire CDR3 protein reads CASSVQGAAEKLFF.

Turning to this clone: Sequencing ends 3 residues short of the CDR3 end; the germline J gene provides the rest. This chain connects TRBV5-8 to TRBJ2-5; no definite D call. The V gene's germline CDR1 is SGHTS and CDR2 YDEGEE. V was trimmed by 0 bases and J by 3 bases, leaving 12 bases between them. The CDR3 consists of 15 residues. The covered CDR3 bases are TGTGCCAGCAGCTTGGGGCACAGAGGAAAAGAGACC. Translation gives CASSLGHRGKET. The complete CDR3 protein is CASSLGHRGKETQYF.

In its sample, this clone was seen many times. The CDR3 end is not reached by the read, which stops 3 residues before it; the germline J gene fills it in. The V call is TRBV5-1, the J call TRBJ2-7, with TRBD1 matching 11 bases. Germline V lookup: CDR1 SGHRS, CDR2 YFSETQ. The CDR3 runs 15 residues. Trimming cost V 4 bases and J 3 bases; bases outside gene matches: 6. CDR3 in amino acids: CASSIGQGAIYEQYF. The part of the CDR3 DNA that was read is TGCGCCAGCAGCATAGGACAGGGGGCGATCTACGAG.

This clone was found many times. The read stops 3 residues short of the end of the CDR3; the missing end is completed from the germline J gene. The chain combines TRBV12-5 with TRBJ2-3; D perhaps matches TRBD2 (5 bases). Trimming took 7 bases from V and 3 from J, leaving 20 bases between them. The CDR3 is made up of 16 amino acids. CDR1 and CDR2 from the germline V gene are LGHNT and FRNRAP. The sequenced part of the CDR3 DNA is TGTGCTAGTGCCCCCCCGGGGAAGTGGTGGACAGATACG. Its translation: CASAPPGKWWTDT. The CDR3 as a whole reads CASAPPGKWWTDTQYF.

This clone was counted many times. Partial CDR3 DNA: TGCGCCAGGACCCGCGCCGGGGGCACCGGGGAG. Its translation: CARTRAGGTGE. The entire CDR3 reads CARTRAGGTGELFF. The chain carries TRBV5-1 and TRBJ2-2, with a possible D match to TRBD2 (6 bases). The CDR3 end lies 3 residues beyond the end of the read and is filled in from the germline J gene. The germline CDR1 and CDR2 sequences are SGHRS and YFSETQ. The germline V and J ends were trimmed by 8 bases and 4 bases, with 15 bases remaining between them. The CDR3 extends over 14 amino acids.

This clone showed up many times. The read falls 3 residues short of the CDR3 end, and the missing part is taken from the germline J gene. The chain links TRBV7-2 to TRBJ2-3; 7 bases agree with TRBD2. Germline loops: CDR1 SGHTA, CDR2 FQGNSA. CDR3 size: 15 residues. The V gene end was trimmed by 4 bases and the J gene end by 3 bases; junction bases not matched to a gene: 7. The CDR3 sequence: CASSYWTSGTDTQYF. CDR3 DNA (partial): TGTGCCAGCAGCTATTGGACTAGTGGTACAGATACG.

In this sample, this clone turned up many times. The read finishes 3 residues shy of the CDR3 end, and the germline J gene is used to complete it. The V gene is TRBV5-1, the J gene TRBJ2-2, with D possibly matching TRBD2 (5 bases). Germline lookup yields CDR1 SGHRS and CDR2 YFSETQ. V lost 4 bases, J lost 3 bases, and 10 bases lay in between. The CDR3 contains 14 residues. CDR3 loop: CASSQRWDTGELFF. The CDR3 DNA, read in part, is TGCGCCAGCAGCCAGCGGTGGGACACCGGGGAG.

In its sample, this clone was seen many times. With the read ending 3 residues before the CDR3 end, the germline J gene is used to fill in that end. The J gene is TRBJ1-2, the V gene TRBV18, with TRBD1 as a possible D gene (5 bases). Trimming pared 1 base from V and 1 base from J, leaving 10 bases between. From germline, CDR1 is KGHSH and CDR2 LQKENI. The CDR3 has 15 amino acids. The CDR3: CASSPLVDSNYGYTF. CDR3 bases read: TGTGCCAGCTCACCACTGGTTGACAGTAACTATGGC.